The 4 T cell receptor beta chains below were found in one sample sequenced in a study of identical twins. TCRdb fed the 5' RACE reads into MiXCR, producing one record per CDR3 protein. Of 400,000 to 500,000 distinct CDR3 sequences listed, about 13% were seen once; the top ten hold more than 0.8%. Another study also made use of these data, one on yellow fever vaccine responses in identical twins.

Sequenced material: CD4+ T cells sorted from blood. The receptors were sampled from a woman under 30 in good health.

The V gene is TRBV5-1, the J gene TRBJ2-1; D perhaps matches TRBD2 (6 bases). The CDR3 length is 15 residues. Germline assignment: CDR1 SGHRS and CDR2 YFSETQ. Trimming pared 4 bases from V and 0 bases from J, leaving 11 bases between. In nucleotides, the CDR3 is TGCGCCAGCAGCAATTCTAGCGCCTCCTACAATGAGCAGTTCTTC. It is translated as CASSNSSASYNEQFF.

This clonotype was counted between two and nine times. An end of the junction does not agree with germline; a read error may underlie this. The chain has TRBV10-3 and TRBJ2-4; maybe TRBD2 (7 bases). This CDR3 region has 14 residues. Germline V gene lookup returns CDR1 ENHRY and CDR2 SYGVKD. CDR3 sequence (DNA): TGTGCCATCAGTGCGGCGGGGGCCATAAACATTCAGTACTTC. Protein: CAISAAGAINIQYF.

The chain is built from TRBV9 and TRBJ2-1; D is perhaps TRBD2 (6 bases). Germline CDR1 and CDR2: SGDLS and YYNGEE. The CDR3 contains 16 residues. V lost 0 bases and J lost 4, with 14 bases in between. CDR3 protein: CASSVGSSGVYNEQFF. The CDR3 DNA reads TGTGCCAGCAGCGTAGGGAGTAGCGGAGTATACAATGAGCAGTTCTTC.

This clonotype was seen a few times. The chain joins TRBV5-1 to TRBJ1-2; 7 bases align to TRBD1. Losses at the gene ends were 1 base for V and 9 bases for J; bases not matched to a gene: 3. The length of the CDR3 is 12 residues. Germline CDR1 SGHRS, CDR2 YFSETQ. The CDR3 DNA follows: TGCGCCAGCAGCTTGACAGGGGAAAGCTACACCTTC. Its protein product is CASSLTGESYTF. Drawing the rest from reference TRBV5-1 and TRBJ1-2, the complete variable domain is KAGVTQTPRYLIKTRGQQVTLSCSPISGHRSVSWYQQTPGQGLQFLFEYFSETQRNKGNFPGRFSGRQFSNSRSEMNVSTLELGDSALYLCASSLTGESYTFGSGTRLTVV.